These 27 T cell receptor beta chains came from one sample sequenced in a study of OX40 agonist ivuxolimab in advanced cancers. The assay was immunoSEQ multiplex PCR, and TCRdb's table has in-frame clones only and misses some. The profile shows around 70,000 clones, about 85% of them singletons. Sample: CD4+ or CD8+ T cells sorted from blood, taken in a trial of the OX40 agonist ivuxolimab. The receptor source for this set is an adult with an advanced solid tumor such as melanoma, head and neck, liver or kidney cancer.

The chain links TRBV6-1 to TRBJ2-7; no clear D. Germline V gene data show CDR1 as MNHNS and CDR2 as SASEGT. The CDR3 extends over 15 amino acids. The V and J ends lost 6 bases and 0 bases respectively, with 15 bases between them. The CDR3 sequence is CASSKTYGVSYEQYF. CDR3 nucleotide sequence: TGTGCCAGCAGCAAAACATACGGAGTCTCCTACGAGCAGTACTTC.

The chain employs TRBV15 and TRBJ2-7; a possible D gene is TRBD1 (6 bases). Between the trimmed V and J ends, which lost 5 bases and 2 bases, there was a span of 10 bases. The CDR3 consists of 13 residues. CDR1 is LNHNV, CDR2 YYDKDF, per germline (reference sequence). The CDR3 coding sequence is TGTGCCACCAGCCGGACAGTTACCTACGAGCAGTACTTC. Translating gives CATSRTVTYEQYF.

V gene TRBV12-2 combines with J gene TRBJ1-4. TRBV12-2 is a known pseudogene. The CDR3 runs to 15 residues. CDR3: CASRSTDGFREKLFF. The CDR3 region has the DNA TGTGCAAGTCGCTCCACGGACGGGTTTAGGGAAAAACTGTTTTTT.

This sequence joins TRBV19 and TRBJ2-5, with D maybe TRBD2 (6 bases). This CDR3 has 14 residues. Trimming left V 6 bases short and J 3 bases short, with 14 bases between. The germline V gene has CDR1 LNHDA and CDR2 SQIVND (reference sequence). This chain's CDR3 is CASSGGASKETQYF. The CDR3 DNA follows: TGTGCCAGTAGCGGCGGGGCCTCCAAAGAGACCCAGTACTTC. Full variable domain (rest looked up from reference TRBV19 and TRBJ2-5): DGGITQSPKYLFRKEGQNVTLSCEQNLNHDAMYWYRQDPGQGLRLIYYSQIVNDFQKGDIAEGYSVSREKKESFPLTVTSAQKNPTAFYLCASSGGASKETQYFGPGTRLLVL.

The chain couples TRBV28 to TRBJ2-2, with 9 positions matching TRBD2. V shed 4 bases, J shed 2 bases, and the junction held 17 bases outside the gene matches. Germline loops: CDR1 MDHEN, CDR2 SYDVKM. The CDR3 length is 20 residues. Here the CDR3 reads CASSWGLPPREGPNTGELFF. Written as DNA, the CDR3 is TGTGCCAGCAGTTGGGGCCTGCCCCCGCGGGAGGGCCCCAACACCGGGGAGCTGTTTTTT.

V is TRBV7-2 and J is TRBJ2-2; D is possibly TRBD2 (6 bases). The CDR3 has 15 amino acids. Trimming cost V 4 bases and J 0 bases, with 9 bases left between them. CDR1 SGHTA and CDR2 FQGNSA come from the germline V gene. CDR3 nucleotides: TGTGCCAGCAGCTGGGCGGGAACGAACACCGGGGAGCTGTTTTTT. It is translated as CASSWAGTNTGELFF.

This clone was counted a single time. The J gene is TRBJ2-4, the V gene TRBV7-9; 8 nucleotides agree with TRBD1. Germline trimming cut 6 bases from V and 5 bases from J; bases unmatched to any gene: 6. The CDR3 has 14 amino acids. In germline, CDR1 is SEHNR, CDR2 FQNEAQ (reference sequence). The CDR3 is CASRNRGQENIQYF. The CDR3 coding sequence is TGTGCCAGCAGAAATCGGGGACAGGAAAACATTCAGTACTTC. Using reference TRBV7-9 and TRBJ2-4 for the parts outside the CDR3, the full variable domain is DTGVSQNPRHKITKRGQNVTFRCDPISEHNRLYWYRQTLGQGPEFLTYFQNEAQLEKSRLLSDRFSAERPKGSFSTLEIQRTEQGDSAMYLCASRNRGQENIQYFGAGTRLSVL.

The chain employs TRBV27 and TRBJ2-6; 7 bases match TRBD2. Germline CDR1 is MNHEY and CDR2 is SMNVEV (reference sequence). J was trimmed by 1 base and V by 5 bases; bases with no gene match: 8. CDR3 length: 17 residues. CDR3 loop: CASSPGLSRSGANVLTF. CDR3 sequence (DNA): TGTGCCAGCAGTCCGGGACTAAGTCGTTCTGGGGCCAACGTCCTGACTTTC.

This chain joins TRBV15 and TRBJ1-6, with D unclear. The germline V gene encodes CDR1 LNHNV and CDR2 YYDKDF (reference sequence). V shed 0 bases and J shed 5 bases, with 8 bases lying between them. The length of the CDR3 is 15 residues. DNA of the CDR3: TGTGCCACCAGCAGAGAGGCGGCCCATAATTCACCCCTCCACTTT. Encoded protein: CATSREAAHNSPLHF. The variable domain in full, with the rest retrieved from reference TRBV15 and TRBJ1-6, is DAMVIQNPRYQVTQFGKPVTLSCSQTLNHNVMYWYQQKSSQAPKLLFHYYDKDFNNEADTPDNFQSRRPNTSFCFLDIRSPGLGDTAMYLCATSREAAHNSPLHFGNGTRLTVT.

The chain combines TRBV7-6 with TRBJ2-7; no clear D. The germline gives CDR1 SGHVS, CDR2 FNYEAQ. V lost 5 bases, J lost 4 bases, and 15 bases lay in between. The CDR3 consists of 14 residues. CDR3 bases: TGTGCCAGCAGCCGGACCTCGGACGCATACGAGCAGTACTTC. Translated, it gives CASSRTSDAYEQYF.

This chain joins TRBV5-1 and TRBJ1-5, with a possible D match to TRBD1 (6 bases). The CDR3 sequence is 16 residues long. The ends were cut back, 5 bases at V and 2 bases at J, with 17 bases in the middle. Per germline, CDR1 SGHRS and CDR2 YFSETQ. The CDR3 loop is CASRVGGADGNQPQHF. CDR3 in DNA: TGCGCCAGCAGAGTTGGGGGCGCCGACGGCAATCAGCCCCAGCATTTT.

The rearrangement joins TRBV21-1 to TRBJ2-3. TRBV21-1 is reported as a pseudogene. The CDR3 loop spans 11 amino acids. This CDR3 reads CASSMEDTQYF. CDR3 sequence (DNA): TGTGCCAGCAGCATGGAAGATACGCAGTATTTT.

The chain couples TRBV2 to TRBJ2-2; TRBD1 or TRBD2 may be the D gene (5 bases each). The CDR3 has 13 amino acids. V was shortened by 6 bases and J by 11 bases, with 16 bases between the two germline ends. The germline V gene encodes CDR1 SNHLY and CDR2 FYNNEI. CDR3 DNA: TGTGCCAGCAGCTATTCCGGGACCTACGAGCTGTTTTTT. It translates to CASSYSGTYELFF.

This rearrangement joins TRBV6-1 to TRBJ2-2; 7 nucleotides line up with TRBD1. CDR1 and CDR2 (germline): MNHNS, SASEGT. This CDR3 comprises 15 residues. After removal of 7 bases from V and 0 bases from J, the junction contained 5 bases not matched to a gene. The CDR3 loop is CASNPRGTNTGELFF. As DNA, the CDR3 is TGTGCCAGCAACCCCAGGGGGACGAACACCGGGGAGCTGTTTTTT.

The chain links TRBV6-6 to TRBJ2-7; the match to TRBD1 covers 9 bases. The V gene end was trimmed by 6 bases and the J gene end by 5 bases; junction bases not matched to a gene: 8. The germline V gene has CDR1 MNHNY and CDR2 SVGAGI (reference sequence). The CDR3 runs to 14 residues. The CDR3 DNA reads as TGTGCCAGCAGACGAGGACAGGGGAGCCACGAGCAGTACTTC. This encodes CASRRGQGSHEQYF.

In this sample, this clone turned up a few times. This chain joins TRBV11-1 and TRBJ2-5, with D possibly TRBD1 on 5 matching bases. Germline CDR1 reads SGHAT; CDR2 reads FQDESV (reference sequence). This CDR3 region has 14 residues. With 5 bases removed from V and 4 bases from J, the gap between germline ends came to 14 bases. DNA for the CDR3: TGTGCCAGCAGCCCCAGGGTAAACCCAGAGACCCAGTACTTC. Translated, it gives CASSPRVNPETQYF.

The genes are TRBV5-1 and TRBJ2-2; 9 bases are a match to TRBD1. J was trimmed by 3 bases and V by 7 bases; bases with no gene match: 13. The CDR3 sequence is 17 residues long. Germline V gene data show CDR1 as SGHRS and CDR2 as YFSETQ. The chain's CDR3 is CASRLRGQGEDTGELFF. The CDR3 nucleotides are TGCGCCAGCCGACTACGGGGACAGGGTGAGGACACCGGGGAGCTGTTTTTT.

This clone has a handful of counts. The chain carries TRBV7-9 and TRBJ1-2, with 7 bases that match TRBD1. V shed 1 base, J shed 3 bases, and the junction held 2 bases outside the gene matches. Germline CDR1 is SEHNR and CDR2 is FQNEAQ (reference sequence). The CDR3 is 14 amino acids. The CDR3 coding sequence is TGTGCCAGCAGCTTAGGAGGGACAGACTATGGCTACACCTTC. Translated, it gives CASSLGGTDYGYTF.

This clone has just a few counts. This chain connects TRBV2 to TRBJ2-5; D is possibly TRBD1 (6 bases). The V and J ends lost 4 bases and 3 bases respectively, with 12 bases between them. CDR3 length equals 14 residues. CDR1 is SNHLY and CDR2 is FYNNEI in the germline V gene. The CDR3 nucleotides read TGTGCCAGCAGTGTCTCGAGACAGGAAGAGACCCAGTACTTC. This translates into CASSVSRQEETQYF.

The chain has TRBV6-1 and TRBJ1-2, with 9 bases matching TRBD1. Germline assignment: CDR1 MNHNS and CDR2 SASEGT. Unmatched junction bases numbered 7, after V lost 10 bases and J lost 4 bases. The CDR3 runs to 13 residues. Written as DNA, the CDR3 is TGTGCCACCCACAGGGGGCCAACCTATGGCTACACCTTC. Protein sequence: CATHRGPTYGYTF.

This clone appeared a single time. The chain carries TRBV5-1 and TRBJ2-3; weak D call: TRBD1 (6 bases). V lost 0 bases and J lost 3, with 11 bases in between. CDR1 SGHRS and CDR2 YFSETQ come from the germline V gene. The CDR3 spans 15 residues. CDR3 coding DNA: TGCGCCAGCAGCTTGGGGGACATAGTAACAGATACGCAGTATTTT. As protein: CASSLGDIVTDTQYF. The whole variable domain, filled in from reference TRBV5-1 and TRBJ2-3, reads KAGVTQTPRYLIKTRGQQVTLSCSPISGHRSVSWYQQTPGQGLQFLFEYFSETQRNKGNFPGRFSGRQFSNSRSEMNVSTLELGDSALYLCASSLGDIVTDTQYFGPGTRLTVL.

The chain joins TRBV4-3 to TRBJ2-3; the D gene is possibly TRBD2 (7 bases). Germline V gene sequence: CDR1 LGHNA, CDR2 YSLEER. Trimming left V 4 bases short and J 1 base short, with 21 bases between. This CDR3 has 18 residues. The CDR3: CASSLGVGGELGTDTQYF. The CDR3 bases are TGCGCCAGCAGCCTAGGGGTAGGGGGGGAGTTAGGCACAGATACGCAGTATTTT.

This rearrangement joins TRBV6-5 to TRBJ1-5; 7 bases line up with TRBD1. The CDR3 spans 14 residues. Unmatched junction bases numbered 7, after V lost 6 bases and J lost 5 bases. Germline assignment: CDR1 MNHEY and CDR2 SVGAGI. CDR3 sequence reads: CASRGEQGDQPQHF. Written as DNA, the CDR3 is TGTGCCAGCAGGGGTGAGCAGGGGGATCAGCCCCAGCATTTT.

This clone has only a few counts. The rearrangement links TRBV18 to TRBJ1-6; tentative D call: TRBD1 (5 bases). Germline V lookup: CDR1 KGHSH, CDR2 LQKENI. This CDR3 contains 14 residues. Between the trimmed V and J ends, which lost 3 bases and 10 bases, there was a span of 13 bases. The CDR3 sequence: CASSPLVRESPLHF. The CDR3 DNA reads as TGTGCCAGCTCACCCTTAGTCAGGGAATCACCCCTCCACTTT.

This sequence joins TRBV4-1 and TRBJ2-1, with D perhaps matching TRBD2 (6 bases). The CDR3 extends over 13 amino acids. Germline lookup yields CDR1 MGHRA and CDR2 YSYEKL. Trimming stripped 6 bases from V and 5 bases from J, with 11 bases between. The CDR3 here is CASRGGGDNEQFF. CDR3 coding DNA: TGCGCCAGCAGAGGCGGAGGGGACAATGAGCAGTTCTTC.

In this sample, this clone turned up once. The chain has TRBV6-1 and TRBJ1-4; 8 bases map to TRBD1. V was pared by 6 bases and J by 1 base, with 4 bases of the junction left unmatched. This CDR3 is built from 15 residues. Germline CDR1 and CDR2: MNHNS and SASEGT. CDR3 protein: CASRIDRGTNEKLFF. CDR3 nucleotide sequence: TGTGCCAGCAGGATCGACAGGGGAACTAATGAAAAACTGTTTTTT.

Written as DNA, the CDR3 is TGTGCCAGCTCACAGGGGTCAGGACCTCTCTCTGGAAACACCATATATTTT. It codes for CASSQGSGPLSGNTIYF. V is TRBV18 and J is TRBJ1-3, with D maybe TRBD1 (5 bases). In germline, CDR1 is KGHSH, CDR2 LQKENI. The CDR3 contains 17 residues. V gave up 4 bases and J gave up 0 bases, with 16 bases separating them.